The entry below describes one T cell receptor beta chain. The antigen remains undetermined. This sample was taken from a study of OX40 agonist ivuxolimab in advanced cancers. General study points: Partial responders dosed at 0.1-3.0 mg/kg displayed clonal expansion ranking among the lowest.

The germline V and J ends were trimmed by 4 bases and 8 bases, with 14 bases remaining between them. The CDR3 contains 13 residues. Germline CDR1 reads LNHDA; CDR2 reads SQIVND (reference sequence). Produced via immunoSEQ multiplex PCR; TCRdb's table is partial and in-frame only. The data contain about 14,000 clones, over 75% of them singletons. The TCR originated in an adult with an advanced solid tumor such as melanoma, head and neck, liver or kidney cancer. The material sequenced was CD4+ or CD8+ T cells sorted from blood, taken in a trial of the OX40 agonist ivuxolimab. The chain uses TRBV19 and TRBJ1-2, with D possibly matching TRBD1 (5 bases). The CDR3 sequence: CASSTTENEGYTF. The CDR3 nucleotides are TGTGCCAGTAGTACGACAGAGAACGAGGGCTACACCTTC.